The T cell receptor beta chain described here comes from a study of T cells of healthy individuals. There are many counts of this clonotype. TCRdb analysed the 5' RACE reads with MiXCR anew, one entry per CDR3 protein. The sample lists 60,000 to 75,000 distinct CDR3 sequences, about 17% seen once, with around 4.5% in the top ten. This CDR3 contains 16 residues. The clonotype was recovered from a human donor in good health. The chain carries TRBV12-2 and TRBJ2-7; the table calls TRBD2, which could not be checked here. TRBV12-2 is classified as a pseudogene. CDR3 DNA: TGTGCAAGTCGCTTAGTCCCGACTAGCGGTACCTACGAGCAGTACTTC. It is translated as CASRLVPTSGTYEQYF.